These 29 T cell receptor beta chains were sequenced from one sample in a study of T cells in Graves' hyperthyroidism and ophthalmopathy. Regions amplified from RNA transcripts were the TCR beta CDR3 regions. RT-PCR in the first round (using the HTBI primer set) targeted the TCR CDR3. TCRdb re-called the multiplex PCR reads with MiXCR, one entry per CDR3 protein. This table has a few hundred thousand distinct CDR3 sequences, 17% appearing once. Sequenced: blood. These receptors all stem from a woman aged 18 to 35 with Graves' ophthalmopathy.

This clonotype showed up many times. V gene TRBV6-2 or TRBV6-3 combines with J gene TRBJ2-3, with TRBD2 identical over 13 bases. In germline, CDR1 is MNHEY, CDR2 SVGEGT. V dropped 6 bases and J dropped 4; count of bases not matched to a gene: 4. The CDR3 length is 15 residues. CDR3 nucleotide sequence: TGTGCCAGCAGGGGGACTAGCGGGGCCTCAGATACGCAGTATTTT. Translated: CASRGTSGASDTQYF.

Ten or more counts support this clonotype. The V call is TRBV4-1, the J call TRBJ1-1; 8 bases align to TRBD1. The CDR3 sequence is 15 residues long. The V gene end was trimmed by 6 bases and the J gene end by 3 bases; junction bases not matched to a gene: 9. Germline assignment: CDR1 MGHRA and CDR2 YSYEKL. Here the CDR3 reads CASRTGALLDTEAFF. Here the CDR3 DNA reads TGCGCCAGCAGGACAGGGGCGCTCCTAGACACTGAAGCTTTCTTT.

The rearrangement links TRBV4-2 to TRBJ2-3; TRBD2 aligns across 10 bases. From germline, CDR1 is LGHNA and CDR2 YNFKEQ. CDR3 size: 18 residues. J was trimmed by 2 bases and V by 0 bases; bases with no gene match: 8. The CDR3 bases are TGTGCCAGCAGCCAAGATCGCCTAGCGGGGGCCATCACAGATACGCAGTATTTT. Protein: CASSQDRLAGAITDTQYF.

This clonotype was seen a few times. The CDR3 spells CAWNHNGQGNNSPLHF. The DNA for the CDR3 is TGTGCCTGGAACCACAACGGACAGGGAAATAATTCACCCCTCCACTTT. The chain has TRBV30 and TRBJ1-6, with TRBD1 matching over 8 bases. This CDR3 is 16 amino acids long. Germline V lookup: CDR1 GTSNPN, CDR2 SVGIG (reference sequence). J gave up 5 bases and V 4 bases, and 10 bases lay outside the gene matches.

The chain links TRBV4-3 to TRBJ2-5, with 7 bases identical to TRBD1. V was pared by 4 bases and J by 3 bases, with 2 bases of the junction left unmatched. CDR1 is LGHNA, CDR2 YSLEER, per germline. There are 13 residues in the CDR3. The CDR3 sequence: CASSPTGEETQYF. In nucleotides, the CDR3 is TGCGCCAGCAGCCCTACAGGGGAAGAGACCCAGTACTTC.

This clonotype was seen many times. The genes are TRBV7-3 and TRBJ2-1; TRBD2 matches at 7 bases. V lost 0 bases to trimming and J lost 2 bases; unmatched junction nucleotides: 1. Germline values: CDR1 SGHTA, CDR2 FQGTGA. This CDR3 region has 15 residues. The CDR3 nucleotides are TGTGCCAGCAGCTTAACAGCGGGGACCTACAATGAGCAGTTCTTC. Protein sequence: CASSLTAGTYNEQFF.

This clonotype occurred many times. The chain uses TRBV27 and TRBJ1-4; D may be TRBD1 (6 bases). The V gene lost 6 bases and the J gene lost 2 bases, with 19 bases spanning the gap. This CDR3 has 17 amino acids. Germline V gene data show CDR1 as MNHEY and CDR2 as SMNVEV (reference sequence). The CDR3 region has the DNA TGTGCCAGCAGACTTATGGGGGGGGCCGGCACTAATGAAAAACTGTTTTTT. It translates to CASRLMGGAGTNEKLFF.

V is TRBV28 and J is TRBJ2-7; weak D call: TRBD2 (6 bases). V lost 7 bases to trimming and J lost 4 bases, with 17 bases between them. The CDR3 consists of 14 residues. The germline V gene has CDR1 MDHEN and CDR2 SYDVKM. CDR3 protein: CASNPRGTGYEQYF. The DNA of the CDR3 is TGTGCCAGCAACCCCCGGGGGACGGGATACGAGCAGTACTTC.

This clonotype was seen more than once but under ten times. The V gene is TRBV5-1, the J gene TRBJ2-6; no clear D gene. Germline lookup yields CDR1 SGHRS and CDR2 YFSETQ. V lost 5 bases to trimming and J lost 0 bases, with 9 bases between them. This CDR3 is built from 15 residues. The CDR3 coding sequence is TGCGCCAGCAGTGGCAGAGTCTCTGGGGCCAACGTCCTGACTTTC. Amino acid sequence: CASSGRVSGANVLTF.

This clonotype was recorded at least ten times. The rearrangement joins TRBV5-8 to TRBJ2-5, with D possibly TRBD1 on 5 matching bases. Germline loops: CDR1 SGHTS, CDR2 YDEGEE. V lost 0 bases and J 4 bases, leaving 10 bases between the germline ends. The CDR3 has 14 residues. The CDR3 region is CASSLDRRRETQYF. In nucleotides, the CDR3 is TGTGCCAGCAGCTTGGACAGGCGGCGAGAGACCCAGTACTTC.

This clonotype came up many times. V is TRBV2 and J is TRBJ1-2, with 7 bases fitting TRBD1. Germline-derived CDR1 and CDR2 are SNHLY and FYNNEI. With V trimmed by 6 bases and J by 7 bases, 5 bases remained unmatched. The CDR3 spans 12 residues. DNA of the CDR3: TGTGCCAGCAGGGGGGGACAGTTTGGCTACACCTTC. It encodes CASRGGQFGYTF.

The sample holds many counts of this clonotype. J is TRBJ2-1 and V is TRBV6-1, with 8 positions matching TRBD2. The germline CDR1 and CDR2 sequences are MNHNS and SASEGT. CDR3 size: 15 residues. With V trimmed by 6 bases and J by 3 bases, 7 bases remained unmatched. In nucleotides, the CDR3 is TGTGCCAGCAGAGCAACCGGGACTAGCTACAATGAGCAGTTCTTC. Protein: CASRATGTSYNEQFF.

This clonotype was observed once. This chain joins TRBV19 and TRBJ2-4; 7 nucleotides match TRBD2. The V gene's germline CDR1 is LNHDA and CDR2 SQIVND (reference sequence). The CDR3 is 17 residues long. V was clipped by 6 bases and J by 1 base; unmatched bases: 12. CDR3 residues: CASSPVESGKAKNIQYF. The CDR3 DNA sequence: TGTGCCAGTAGCCCCGTTGAAAGCGGGAAGGCCAAAAACATTCAGTACTTC.

Many counts were recorded for this clonotype. The genes are TRBV3-1 and TRBJ1-6; weak D call: TRBD1 (5 bases). CDR1 LGHDT and CDR2 YNNKEL come from the germline V gene (reference sequence). The CDR3 contains 19 residues. Trimming took 3 bases from V and 0 from J, leaving 18 bases between them. For the CDR3, the DNA is TGTGCCAGCAGCCAGGAGAGGACAAGGGTACGCTCCTATAATTCACCCCTCCACTTT. Protein product: CASSQERTRVRSYNSPLHF.

This clonotype was seen repeatedly, ten times or more. This sequence joins TRBV9 and TRBJ2-3, with D perhaps matching TRBD1 (6 bases). From germline, CDR1 is SGDLS and CDR2 YYNGEE. This CDR3 has 15 residues. V was pared by 2 bases and J by 0 bases, with 10 bases between. The CDR3 loop is CASSVQDSSTDTQYF. The CDR3 coding sequence is TGTGCCAGCAGCGTGCAGGACAGTAGCACAGATACGCAGTATTTT.

This clonotype occurred many times. The chain has TRBV27 and TRBJ2-7; D gene ambiguous. Trimming pared 5 bases from V and 3 bases from J, leaving 11 bases between. Germline loops: CDR1 MNHEY, CDR2 SMNVEV (reference sequence). This CDR3 spans 13 amino acids. CDR3 amino acids: CASSIRSGYEQYF. The CDR3, as DNA: TGTGCCAGCAGTATCAGGTCAGGCTACGAGCAGTACTTC.

The chain is built from TRBV5-6 and TRBJ2-7; D is ambiguous. Looked up from germline, CDR1 is SGHDT and CDR2 is YYEEEE. V lost 0 bases to trimming and J lost 2 bases, with 9 bases between them. This CDR3 has 14 residues. The CDR3 sequence: CASSLEGSPYEQYF. CDR3 sequence (DNA): TGTGCCAGCAGCTTGGAGGGAAGCCCCTACGAGCAGTACTTC.

J is TRBJ2-7 and V is TRBV30; D remains ambiguous. With 0 bases removed from V and 6 bases from J, the gap between germline ends came to 12 bases. The CDR3 is made up of 13 amino acids. Germline V gives CDR1 GTSNPN, CDR2 SVGIG (reference sequence). The CDR3: CAWSVRVGFEQYF. For the CDR3, the DNA is TGTGCCTGGAGTGTTCGCGTAGGGTTCGAGCAGTACTTC.

The sample holds many counts of this clonotype. The chain joins TRBV27 to TRBJ1-1; 8 bases fit TRBD1. After removal of 10 bases from V and 0 bases from J, the junction contained 13 bases not matched to a gene. CDR3 length: 16 residues. Germline V gene data show CDR1 as MNHEY and CDR2 as SMNVEV (reference sequence). The CDR3 is CAIKPRDRMMNTEAFF. The CDR3 region has the DNA TGTGCCATCAAACCCCGGGACAGGATGATGAACACTGAAGCTTTCTTT.

This clonotype was counted many times. The V gene is TRBV27, the J gene TRBJ1-1, with D tentatively TRBD1 (5 bases). CDR3 length equals 16 residues. Per the germline V gene, CDR1 is MNHEY and CDR2 is SMNVEV (reference sequence). Trimming pared 5 bases from V and 4 bases from J, leaving 20 bases between. The CDR3 DNA follows: TGTGCCAGCAGTGGCCTGGGGATGGGGGTTAGCACTGAAGCTTTCTTT. Translated, it gives CASSGLGMGVSTEAFF.

This clonotype has ten or more counts. J is TRBJ1-5 and V is TRBV5-1, with 7 bases aligning to TRBD1. Germline V gene lookup returns CDR1 SGHRS and CDR2 YFSETQ. The CDR3 extends over 16 amino acids. With V trimmed by 0 bases and J by 3 bases, 6 bases remained unmatched. The CDR3 nucleotides are TGCGCCAGCAGCTTGGAACCACAGGGGAACAATCAGCCCCAGCATTTT. This translates into CASSLEPQGNNQPQHF. The full variable domain, completed using reference TRBV5-1 and TRBJ1-5, is KAGVTQTPRYLIKTRGQQVTLSCSPISGHRSVSWYQQTPGQGLQFLFEYFSETQRNKGNFPGRFSGRQFSNSRSEMNVSTLELGDSALYLCASSLEPQGNNQPQHFGDGTRLSIL.

This clonotype has a count of ten or more. The gene calls are TRBV12-3 or TRBV12-4 and TRBJ2-7; 7 bases map to TRBD1. Trimming removed 7 bases from V and 0 bases from J; junction bases left unmatched: 6. The CDR3 has 14 amino acids. In DNA form, the CDR3 reads TGTGCCAGCACCCGGGACAGCGACTCCTACGAGCAGTACTTC. Protein sequence: CASTRDSDSYEQYF.

V usage is TRBV3-1 and J usage is TRBJ1-2; D call uncertain. Trimming stripped 4 bases from V and 8 bases from J, with 14 bases between. Germline V gives CDR1 LGHDT, CDR2 YNNKEL (reference sequence). CDR3 length equals 13 residues. The CDR3 loop is CASSPRRAGGYTF. The CDR3 nucleotides read TGTGCCAGCAGCCCCCGTCGGGCGGGAGGCTACACCTTC.

J is TRBJ2-6 and V is TRBV10-3; D is possibly TRBD2 (5 bases). Germline-derived CDR1 and CDR2 are ENHRY and SYGVKD. The CDR3 is made up of 16 amino acids. V was pared by 6 bases and J by 1 base, with 13 bases between. As DNA, the CDR3 is TGTGCCATCAGCTCCGGACTGTCATCTGGGGCCAACGTCCTGACTTTC. This encodes CAISSGLSSGANVLTF.

This clonotype came up many times. This chain joins TRBV20-1 and TRBJ2-5; 10 nucleotides align to TRBD1. The CDR3 loop spans 13 amino acids. CDR1 and CDR2 from the germline V gene are DFQATT and SNEGSKA (reference sequence). V dropped 2 bases and J dropped 6; count of bases not matched to a gene: 3. This CDR3 is CSARRDRGQTQYF. The CDR3 bases are TGCAGTGCTAGACGGGACAGGGGTCAGACCCAGTACTTC.

The chain carries TRBV30 and TRBJ1-1, with D possibly matching TRBD1 (5 bases). The CDR3 contains 13 residues. The germline gives CDR1 GTSNPN, CDR2 SVGIG (reference sequence). The V end was cut by 4 bases, the J end by 2 bases, with 11 bases between. The CDR3 nucleotides read TGTGCCTGGACCCTACAGGTAAACACTGAAGCTTTCTTT. It encodes CAWTLQVNTEAFF.

The chain is built from TRBV20-1 and TRBJ2-7, with 11 bases aligning to TRBD2. The CDR3 has 12 amino acids. V trimming: 8 bases; J trimming: 3 bases; junction bases outside the gene matches: 3. The germline V gene encodes CDR1 DFQATT and CDR2 SNEGSKA (reference sequence). Written as DNA, the CDR3 is TGCAGTTTTAGCGGGAGGGACTACGAGCAGTACTTC. It translates to CSFSGRDYEQYF.

This chain joins TRBV6-5 and TRBJ2-7; D possibly corresponds to TRBD1 (5 bases). Per the germline V gene, CDR1 is MNHEY and CDR2 is SVGAGI. Trimming removed 0 bases at V and 5 bases at J, with 14 bases between. The CDR3 loop spans 15 amino acids. CDR3 DNA sequence: TGTGCCAGCAGTTACTCACCGCAGGGTCTCAACGAGCAGTACTTC. Its protein is CASSYSPQGLNEQYF.

This clonotype was observed a few times. The V and J genes are TRBV19 and TRBJ1-2, with 7 positions matching TRBD1. Germline V gives CDR1 LNHDA, CDR2 SQIVND (reference sequence). The V and J ends lost 6 bases and 5 bases, in that order; junction bases with no gene match: 12. The CDR3 length is 15 residues. In DNA form, the CDR3 reads TGTGCCAGTAGAGCGGCAGGGGGTCTTGAGTATGGCTACACCTTC. This translates into CASRAAGGLEYGYTF.